The 20 T cell receptor beta chains presented below share a single source sample, sequenced in a study of beta chain features in type 1 diabetes. Expressed TCRB transcripts were sequenced because the entire RNA isolate underwent reverse transcription. Measured with immunoSEQ multiplex PCR; TCRdb has only the in-frame clones, and not every one. The sample has about 410,000 clones; about 14% are singletons. Sequenced material: naive CD4+ T cells from blood. All receptors come from a man aged 30 to 45 in good health.

This clone appeared a few times. The V and J genes are TRBV30 and TRBJ1-6; 9 bases are a match to TRBD1. Germline values: CDR1 GTSNPN, CDR2 SVGIG (reference sequence). This CDR3 has 15 amino acids. V was pared by 1 base and J by 9 bases, with 7 bases of the junction left unmatched. The CDR3 loop is CAWSAGTGRRSPLHF. DNA of the CDR3: TGTGCCTGGAGTGCTGGGACAGGGAGACGTTCACCCCTCCACTTT.

This clone was observed a handful of times. This chain connects TRBV28 to TRBJ2-1; 10 bases map to TRBD2. The CDR3 runs to 15 residues. CDR1 and CDR2 from the germline V gene are MDHEN and SYDVKM. Unmatched junction bases numbered 10, after V lost 6 bases and J lost 8 bases. Here the CDR3 reads CASSRLAGDKDEQFF. CDR3 bases: TGTGCCAGCAGCCGGCTAGCGGGAGACAAGGATGAGCAGTTCTTC.

This clone was seen only a few times. V and J are TRBV4-3 and TRBJ2-3; D is ambiguous. V shed 2 bases and J shed 1 base, with 13 bases lying between them. The germline V gene encodes CDR1 LGHNA and CDR2 YSLEER. The CDR3 sequence is 16 residues long. As DNA, the CDR3 is TGCGCCAGCAGCCAATTCGGTCATTCGGGCACAGATACGCAGTATTTT. Translating it yields CASSQFGHSGTDTQYF.

This clone was detected only a few times. The chain combines TRBV7-9 with TRBJ1-1, with unresolved D. This CDR3 region has 11 residues. The germline gives CDR1 SEHNR, CDR2 FQNEAQ (reference sequence). V lost 4 bases, J lost 10 bases, and 10 bases lay in between. The CDR3 nucleotides read TGTGCCAGCAGCTCTGGGGTGGTAGCTTTCTTT. Translated: CASSSGVVAFF.

This clone was seen more than once but under ten times. The chain uses TRBV6-1 and TRBJ1-5; 10 nucleotides align to TRBD1. V gave up 10 bases and J gave up 5 bases; unmatched junction bases: 5. The germline V gene has CDR1 MNHNS and CDR2 SASEGT. The CDR3 covers 13 residues. The CDR3 protein is CATIGTGDQPQHF. The CDR3, as DNA: TGTGCCACCATAGGGACAGGGGATCAGCCCCAGCATTTT.

The gene calls are TRBV10-3 and TRBJ1-2; D is perhaps TRBD1 (6 bases). V dropped 10 bases and J dropped 2 bases, with 17 bases sitting between them. CDR1 is ENHRY, CDR2 SYGVKD, per germline. CDR3 length equals 14 residues. This chain's CDR3 is CATYTGTRNYGYTF. The CDR3 DNA is TGTGCCACGTACACCGGGACACGGAACTATGGCTACACCTTC.

The rearrangement joins TRBV16 to TRBJ2-2, with D possibly called TRBD1 or TRBD2 (5 bases each). Trimming removed 8 bases from V and 5 bases from J, with 15 bases in between. CDR3 length: 14 residues. Germline CDR1 reads KGHSY; CDR2 reads FQNENV. The CDR3 region is CASGLTRGTGELFF. In DNA, the CDR3 is TGTGCCAGCGGACTTACGAGGGGTACCGGGGAGCTGTTTTTT.

This clone has just a few counts. The CDR3 DNA sequence: TGTGCCAGCTCACCCTCAGAGGCGGGAGACTATGGCTACACCTTC. Translated, it gives CASSPSEAGDYGYTF. The J gene is TRBJ1-2, the V gene TRBV18; D gene ambiguous. CDR3 length: 15 residues. Germline CDR1 reads KGHSH; CDR2 reads LQKENI. V was pared by 3 bases and J by 3 bases, with 14 bases between. The full variable domain, its missing parts supplied by reference TRBV18 and TRBJ1-2, is NAGVMQNPRHLVRRRGQEARLRCSPMKGHSHVYWYRQLPEEGLKFMVYLQKENIIDESGMPKERFSAEFPKEGPSILRIQQVVRGDSAAYFCASSPSEAGDYGYTFGSGTRLTVV.

This clone turned up a few times. This rearrangement joins TRBV29-1 to TRBJ2-3, with a possible D match to TRBD1 (5 bases). Germline CDR1 SQVTM, CDR2 ANQGSEA. Trimming removed 3 bases from V and 5 bases from J, with 12 bases in between. The CDR3 consists of 13 residues. CDR3 amino acids: CSVELGQGDTQYF. CDR3 nucleotide sequence: TGCAGCGTTGAGTTAGGTCAGGGAGATACGCAGTATTTT.

V gene TRBV27 combines with J gene TRBJ2-5; D not certain. CDR3 size: 12 residues. CDR1 MNHEY and CDR2 SMNVEV come from the germline V gene (reference sequence). V lost 5 bases and J lost 0, with 4 bases in between. CDR3 amino acids: CASSTYQETQYF. In DNA, the CDR3 is TGTGCCAGCAGTACGTACCAAGAGACCCAGTACTTC.

V and J are TRBV7-2 and TRBJ2-1, with TRBD2 matching 9 bases. V lost 1 base to trimming and J lost 8 bases; unmatched junction nucleotides: 6. The CDR3 loop spans 15 amino acids. Per germline, CDR1 SGHTA and CDR2 FQGNSA. CDR3: CASSLVFSGSDEQFF. The CDR3 region has the DNA TGTGCCAGCAGCTTAGTCTTTAGCGGGAGTGATGAGCAGTTCTTC.

This clone appeared a few times. The chain joins TRBV14 to TRBJ2-5; D uncertain. This CDR3 contains 15 residues. V was pared by 2 bases and J by 4 bases, with 14 bases between. Germline V gene sequence: CDR1 SGHDN, CDR2 FVKESK. The CDR3 nucleotides are TGTGCCAGCAGCCAACTTCTCCCGTTCGCAGAGACCCAGTACTTC. Translation gives CASSQLLPFAETQYF.

This clone came up a few times. This rearrangement joins TRBV4-1 to TRBJ1-5, with D maybe TRBD1 (5 bases). Germline values: CDR1 MGHRA, CDR2 YSYEKL. V gave up 0 bases and J gave up 8 bases, with 17 bases separating them. There are 16 residues in the CDR3. In nucleotides, the CDR3 is TGCGCCAGCAGCCAAGAAGTCGCGGCAGGGCCCGAGCCCCAGCATTTT. As protein: CASSQEVAAGPEPQHF.

The chain uses TRBV19 and TRBJ1-2; TRBD1 matches at 7 bases. Trimming cost V 5 bases and J 2 bases; bases outside gene matches: 5. This CDR3 has 14 amino acids. Germline CDR1 and CDR2: LNHDA and SQIVND (reference sequence). This CDR3 is CASSPQTGNYGYTF. Written as DNA, the CDR3 is TGTGCCAGTAGTCCCCAGACAGGGAACTATGGCTACACCTTC.

Remarks on this clone: The identical CDR3 is also encoded by other nucleotide sequences in the sample. For the CDR3, the DNA is TGTGCCAGCAGTGTGGTGGATACGCAGTATTTT. This encodes CASSVVDTQYF. This chain uses TRBV2 with TRBJ2-3, with unresolved D. The germline V and J ends were trimmed by 4 bases and 6 bases, with 5 bases remaining between them. The germline V gene encodes CDR1 SNHLY and CDR2 FYNNEI. The CDR3 contains 11 residues. Based on the CDR3 plus reference TRBV2 and TRBJ2-3, the full variable domain is EPEVTQTPSHQVTQMGQEVILRCVPISNHLYFYWYRQILGQKVEFLVSFYNNEISEKSEIFDDQFSVERPDGSNFTLKIRSTKLEDSAMYFCASSVVDTQYFGPGTRLTVL.

This clone was counted only a few times. The J gene is TRBJ2-1, the V gene TRBV29-1; either TRBD1 or TRBD2 may supply D (5 bases each). The CDR3 loop spans 15 amino acids. The V gene lost 0 bases and the J gene lost 5 bases, with 14 bases spanning the gap. The germline gives CDR1 SQVTM, CDR2 ANQGSEA. The CDR3 DNA reads as TGCAGCGTTGAAGAGTTTCCCCGGGGCCACAATGAGCAGTTCTTC. It yields the protein CSVEEFPRGHNEQFF.

This clone was recorded a few times. This rearrangement joins TRBV30 to TRBJ2-1, with 12 positions matching TRBD2. The junction had 8 bases not matched to a gene; V was cut back by 1 base and J by 7 bases. The V gene's germline CDR1 is GTSNPN and CDR2 SVGIG (reference sequence). The CDR3 runs 16 residues. The CDR3 DNA sequence: TGTGCCTGGAGTGGGTTGACTAGCGGGAGTTCTAATGAGCAGTTCTTC. This gives the protein CAWSGLTSGSSNEQFF.

V gene TRBV11-2 combines with J gene TRBJ2-7; D unresolved. The germline gives CDR1 SGHAT, CDR2 FQNNGV. Between the trimmed V and J ends, which lost 5 bases and 6 bases, there was a span of 8 bases. The CDR3 extends over 11 amino acids. DNA for the CDR3: TGTGCCAGCAGCCGAGCCTCCGAGCAGTACTTC. Translating it yields CASSRASEQYF.

The chain recombines TRBV7-2 with TRBJ2-1, with no clear D. In germline, CDR1 is SGHTA, CDR2 FQGNSA. The CDR3 sequence is 11 residues long. The germline V and J ends were trimmed by 5 bases and 9 bases, with 8 bases remaining between them. CDR3 sequence reads: CASSHAFEQFF. The CDR3 DNA reads as TGTGCCAGCAGCCACGCCTTTGAGCAGTTCTTC.

This clone showed up many times. The rearrangement joins TRBV14 to TRBJ2-3; unclear D gene. The CDR3 has 16 residues. V was shortened by 3 bases and J by 2 bases, with 15 bases between the two germline ends. Germline CDR1 SGHDN, CDR2 FVKESK. The CDR3 protein is CASSHEGWGYTDTQYF. The CDR3 bases are TGTGCCAGCAGCCACGAAGGTTGGGGATACACAGATACGCAGTATTTT.